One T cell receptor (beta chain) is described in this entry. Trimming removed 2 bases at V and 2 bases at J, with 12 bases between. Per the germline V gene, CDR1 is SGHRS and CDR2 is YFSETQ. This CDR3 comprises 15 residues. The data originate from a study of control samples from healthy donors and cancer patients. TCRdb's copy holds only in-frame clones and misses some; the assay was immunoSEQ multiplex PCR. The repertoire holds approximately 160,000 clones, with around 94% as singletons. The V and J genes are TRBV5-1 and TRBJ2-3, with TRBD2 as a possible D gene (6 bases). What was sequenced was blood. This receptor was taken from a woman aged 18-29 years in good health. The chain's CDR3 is CASSFGGALTDTQYF. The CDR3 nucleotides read TGCGCCAGCAGCTTCGGCGGGGCCCTCACAGATACGCAGTATTTT.